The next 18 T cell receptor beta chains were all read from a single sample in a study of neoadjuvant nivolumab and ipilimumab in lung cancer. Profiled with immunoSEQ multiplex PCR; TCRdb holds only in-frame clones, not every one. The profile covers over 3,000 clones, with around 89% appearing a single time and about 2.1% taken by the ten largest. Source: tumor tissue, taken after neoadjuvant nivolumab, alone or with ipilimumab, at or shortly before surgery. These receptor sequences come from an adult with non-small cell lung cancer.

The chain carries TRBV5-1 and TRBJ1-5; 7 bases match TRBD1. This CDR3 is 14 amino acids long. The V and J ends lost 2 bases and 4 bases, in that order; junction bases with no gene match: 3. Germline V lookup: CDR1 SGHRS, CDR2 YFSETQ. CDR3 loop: CASSLSGQNQPQHF. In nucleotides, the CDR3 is TGCGCCAGCAGCTTATCGGGACAGAATCAGCCCCAGCATTTT.

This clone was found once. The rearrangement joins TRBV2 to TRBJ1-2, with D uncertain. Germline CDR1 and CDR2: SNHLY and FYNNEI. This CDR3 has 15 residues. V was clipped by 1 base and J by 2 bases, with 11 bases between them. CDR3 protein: CASSEEEQWNYGYTF. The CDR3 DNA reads TGTGCCAGCAGTGAAGAGGAGCAATGGAACTATGGCTACACCTTC.

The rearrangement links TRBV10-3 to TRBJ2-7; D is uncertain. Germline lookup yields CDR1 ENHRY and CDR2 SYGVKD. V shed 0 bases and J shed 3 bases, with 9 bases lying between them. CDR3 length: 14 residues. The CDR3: CAISESMTSYEQYF. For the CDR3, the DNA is TGTGCCATCAGTGAGTCTATGACCAGCTACGAGCAGTACTTC.

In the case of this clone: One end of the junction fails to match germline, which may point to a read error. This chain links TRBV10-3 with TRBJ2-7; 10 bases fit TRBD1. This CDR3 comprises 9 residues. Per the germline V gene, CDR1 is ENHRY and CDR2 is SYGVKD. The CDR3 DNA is TGTGCCATCAGTGGGACAGGGGGCTTC. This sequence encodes CAISGTGGF.

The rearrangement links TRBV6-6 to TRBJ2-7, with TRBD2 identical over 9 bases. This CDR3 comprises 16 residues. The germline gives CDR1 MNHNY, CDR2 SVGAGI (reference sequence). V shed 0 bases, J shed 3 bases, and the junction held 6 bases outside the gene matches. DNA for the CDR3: TGTGCCAGCAGTTACTCAAGCGGGGGGACGATCTACGAGCAGTACTTC. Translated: CASSYSSGGTIYEQYF.

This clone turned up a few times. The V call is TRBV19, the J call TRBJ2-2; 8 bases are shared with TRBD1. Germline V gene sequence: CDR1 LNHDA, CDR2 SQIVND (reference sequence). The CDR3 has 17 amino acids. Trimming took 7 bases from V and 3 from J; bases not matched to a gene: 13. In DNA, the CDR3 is TGTGCCAGTACTGCAATGGGTGAACAGGGGGACACCGGGGAGCTGTTTTTT. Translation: CASTAMGEQGDTGELFF.

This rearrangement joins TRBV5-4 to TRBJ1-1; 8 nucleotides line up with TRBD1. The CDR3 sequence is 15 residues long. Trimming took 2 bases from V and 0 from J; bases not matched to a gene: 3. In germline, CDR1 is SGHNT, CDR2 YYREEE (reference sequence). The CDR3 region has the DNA TGTGCCAGCAGCTTTATGGACAGGGTGAACACTGAAGCTTTCTTT. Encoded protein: CASSFMDRVNTEAFF.

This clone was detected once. Here the CDR3 DNA reads TGCGCCAGCAGCTTGTCTAGCGGGGGGCCTAGGGCCCAGTACTTC. Translated, it gives CASSLSSGGPRAQYF. The V and J genes are TRBV5-1 and TRBJ2-5; 11 bases fit TRBD2. Germline values: CDR1 SGHRS, CDR2 YFSETQ. The CDR3 runs 15 residues. The trim removed 1 base at V and 9 bases at J, leaving 8 bases unmatched. Drawing the rest from reference TRBV5-1 and TRBJ2-5, the complete variable domain is KAGVTQTPRYLIKTRGQQVTLSCSPISGHRSVSWYQQTPGQGLQFLFEYFSETQRNKGNFPGRFSGRQFSNSRSEMNVSTLELGDSALYLCASSLSSGGPRAQYFGPGTRLLVL.

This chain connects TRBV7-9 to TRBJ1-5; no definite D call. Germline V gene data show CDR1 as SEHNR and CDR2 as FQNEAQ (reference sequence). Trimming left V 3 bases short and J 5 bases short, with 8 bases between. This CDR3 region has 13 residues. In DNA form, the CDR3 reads TGTGCCAGCAGCTTCGGGCCGGATCAGCCCCAGCATTTT. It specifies CASSFGPDQPQHF.

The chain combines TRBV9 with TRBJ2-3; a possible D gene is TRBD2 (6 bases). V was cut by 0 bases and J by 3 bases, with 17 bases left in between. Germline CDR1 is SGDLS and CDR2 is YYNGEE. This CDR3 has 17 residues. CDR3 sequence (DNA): TGTGCCAGCAGCGTAGGTCCTGCAGCGGGTCTTACAGATACGCAGTATTTT. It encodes CASSVGPAAGLTDTQYF.

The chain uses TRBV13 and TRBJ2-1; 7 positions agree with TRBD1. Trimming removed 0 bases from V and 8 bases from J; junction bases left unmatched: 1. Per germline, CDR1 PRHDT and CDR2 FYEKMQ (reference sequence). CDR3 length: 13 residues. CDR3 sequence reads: CASSLGGQDEQFF. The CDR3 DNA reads TGTGCCAGCAGCTTAGGTGGACAGGATGAGCAGTTCTTC.

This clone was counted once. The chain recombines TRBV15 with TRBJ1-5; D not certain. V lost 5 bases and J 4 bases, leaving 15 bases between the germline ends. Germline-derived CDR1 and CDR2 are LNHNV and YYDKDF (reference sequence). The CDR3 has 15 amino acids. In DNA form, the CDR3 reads TGTGCCACCAGCCGGAGGGCGGACCTTAATCAGCCCCAGCATTTT. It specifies CATSRRADLNQPQHF.

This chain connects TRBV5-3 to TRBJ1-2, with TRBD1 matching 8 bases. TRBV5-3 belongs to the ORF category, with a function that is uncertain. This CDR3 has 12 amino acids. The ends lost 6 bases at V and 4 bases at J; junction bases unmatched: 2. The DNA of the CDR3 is TGTGCCAGAACGACAGGGGTCTATGGCTACACCTTC. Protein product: CARTTGVYGYTF.

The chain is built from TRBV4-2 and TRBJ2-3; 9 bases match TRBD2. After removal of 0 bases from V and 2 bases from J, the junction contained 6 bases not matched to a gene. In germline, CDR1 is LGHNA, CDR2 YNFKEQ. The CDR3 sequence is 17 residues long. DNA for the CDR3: TGTGCCAGCAGCCAAGATTTGGCGGGGGGGCTCACAGATACGCAGTATTTT. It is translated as CASSQDLAGGLTDTQYF.

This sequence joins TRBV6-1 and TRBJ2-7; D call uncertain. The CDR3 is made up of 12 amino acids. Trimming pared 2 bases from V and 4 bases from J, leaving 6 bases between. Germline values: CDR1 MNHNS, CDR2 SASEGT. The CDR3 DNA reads TGTGCCAGCAGTGAACCCGGATACGAGCAGTACTTC. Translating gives CASSEPGYEQYF.

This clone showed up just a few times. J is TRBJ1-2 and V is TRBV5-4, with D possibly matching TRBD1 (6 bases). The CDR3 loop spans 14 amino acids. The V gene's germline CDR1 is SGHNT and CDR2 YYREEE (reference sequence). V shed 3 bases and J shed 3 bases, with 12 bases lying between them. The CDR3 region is CASSSDSFYYGYTF. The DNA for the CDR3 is TGTGCCAGCAGCTCGGACAGTTTTTACTATGGCTACACCTTC. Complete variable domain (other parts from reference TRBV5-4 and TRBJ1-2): ETGVTQSPTHLIKTRGQQVTLRCSSQSGHNTVSWYQQALGQGPQFIFQYYREEENGRGNFPPRFSGLQFPNYSSELNVNALELDDSALYLCASSSDSFYYGYTFGSGTRLTVV.

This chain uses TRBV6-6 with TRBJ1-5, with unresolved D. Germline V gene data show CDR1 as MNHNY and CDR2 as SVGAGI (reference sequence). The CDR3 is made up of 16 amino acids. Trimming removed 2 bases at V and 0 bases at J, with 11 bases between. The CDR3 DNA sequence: TGTGCCAGCAGTTACGTCAGCAGCGTTAGCAATCAGCCCCAGCATTTT. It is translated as CASSYVSSVSNQPQHF.

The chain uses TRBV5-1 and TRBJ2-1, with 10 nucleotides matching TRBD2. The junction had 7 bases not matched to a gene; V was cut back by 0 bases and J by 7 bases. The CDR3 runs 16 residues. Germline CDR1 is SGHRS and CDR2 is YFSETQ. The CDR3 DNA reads TGCGCCAGCAGCTTGGCCGGGTTAGCGGGGGGTAATGAGCAGTTCTTC. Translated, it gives CASSLAGLAGGNEQFF.